A single sample gave rise to the 30 T cell receptor beta chains below, sequenced in a study of T cell responses to AZD1222 COVID-19 vaccine (dated by TCRdb to 2020 to 2023). The intended sense of this specimen's time point label: baseline before first vaccination. Libraries were constructed by the immunoSEQ multiplex PCR assay. TCRdb carries this immuneACCESS record with in-frame sequences only. Its versions omit some clonotypes, under half of them owing to an unresolved V gene in the studies checked, with the rest unexplained. This sample is represented by some 120,000 clones; roughly four fifths of them were singletons. The ten largest clones add up to about 9.7% of the sample. The source was peripheral blood, collected on day 0 of AZD1222 vaccination. These receptors were taken from an adult in good health.

J is TRBJ1-2 and V is TRBV4-2; D perhaps matches TRBD1 (5 bases). Germline V gives CDR1 LGHNA, CDR2 YNFKEQ. CDR3 length equals 14 residues. V lost 1 base, J lost 6 bases, and 12 bases lay in between. For the CDR3, the DNA is TGTGCCAGCAGCCAAGTTTCGGGGGTTGATGGCTACACCTTC. Its translation is CASSQVSGVDGYTF.

The gene calls are TRBV19 and TRBJ1-6; the D gene is possibly TRBD1 (5 bases). Germline V gives CDR1 LNHDA, CDR2 SQIVND (reference sequence). The CDR3 consists of 18 residues. Trimming left V 5 bases short and J 3 bases short, with 20 bases between. This chain's CDR3 is CASSRDSGALLYNSPLHF. CDR3 nucleotides: TGTGCCAGTAGTCGCGACTCCGGGGCCCTACTCTATAATTCACCCCTCCACTTT.

The rearrangement uses TRBV9 and TRBJ1-5; D gene unclear. CDR3 length: 14 amino acids. V lost 3 bases to trimming and J lost 0 bases, with 7 bases between them. Germline V gives CDR1 SGDLS, CDR2 YYNGEE. CDR3 bases: TGTGCCAGCAGCGCACAGATTAGCAATCAGCCCCAGCATTTT. Its protein is CASSAQISNQPQHF. Variable domain in full (rest from reference TRBV9 and TRBJ1-5): DSGVTQTPKHLITATGQRVTLRCSPRSGDLSVYWYQQSLDQGLQFLIQYYNGEERAKGNILERFSAQQFPDLHSELNLSSLELGDSALYFCASSAQISNQPQHFGDGTRLSIL.

In this sample, this clone turned up once. The V gene is TRBV18, the J gene TRBJ1-2; D gene unclear. V lost 6 bases and J 6 bases, leaving 17 bases between the germline ends. In germline, CDR1 is KGHSH, CDR2 LQKENI. CDR3 length equals 14 residues. The CDR3 sequence is CASSPVEGTDGYTF. In DNA, the CDR3 is TGTGCCAGCTCTCCCGTCGAGGGCACTGATGGCTACACCTTC.

The rearrangement uses TRBV7-2 and TRBJ2-2; D ambiguous. Germline V gives CDR1 SGHTA, CDR2 FQGNSA. This CDR3 is 13 amino acids long. Trimming removed 4 bases at V and 6 bases at J, with 9 bases between. The CDR3 loop is CASSSRVAGELFF. The CDR3 nucleotides read TGTGCCAGCAGCTCCCGCGTGGCCGGGGAGCTGTTTTTT.

V and J are TRBV28 and TRBJ2-5, with D maybe TRBD2 (6 bases). The CDR3 sequence is 13 residues long. Trimming cost V 5 bases and J 4 bases, with 11 bases left between them. In germline, CDR1 is MDHEN, CDR2 SYDVKM. This CDR3 reads CASSGGVGETQYF. In DNA form, the CDR3 reads TGTGCCAGCAGTGGCGGGGTGGGAGAGACCCAGTACTTC.

This chain links TRBV5-1 with TRBJ1-2; D remains unclear. Trimming took off 4 bases at V and 2 bases at J, with 12 bases between the two ends. This CDR3 comprises 14 residues. The germline gives CDR1 SGHRS, CDR2 YFSETQ. CDR3 residues: CASSLLDGNYGYTF. In DNA form, the CDR3 reads TGCGCCAGCAGCCTCTTGGACGGGAACTATGGCTACACCTTC.

V and J are TRBV19 and TRBJ2-5, with D perhaps assigned TRBD1 or TRBD2 (5 bases each). V gave up 6 bases and J gave up 1 base, with 15 bases separating them. This CDR3 spans 15 amino acids. The germline V gene encodes CDR1 LNHDA and CDR2 SQIVND (reference sequence). As DNA, the CDR3 is TGTGCCAGTAGCCCCGGGGCAGGGACCCAAGAGACCCAGTACTTC. Translation gives CASSPGAGTQETQYF.

The CDR3 DNA reads as TGTGCCAGTAAAGACGGGACTCTAGGAAACACCATATATTTT. Its protein product is CASKDGTLGNTIYF. This chain uses TRBV19 with TRBJ1-3, with D tentatively TRBD1 (5 bases). The length of the CDR3 is 14 residues. Trimming stripped 7 bases from V and 4 bases from J, with 14 bases between. Germline assignment: CDR1 LNHDA and CDR2 SQIVND (reference sequence).

The chain recombines TRBV9 with TRBJ2-3; D possibly matches TRBD1 or TRBD2 (5 bases each). Germline V gene data show CDR1 as SGDLS and CDR2 as YYNGEE. The germline V and J ends were trimmed by 4 bases and 11 bases, with 20 bases remaining between them. The CDR3 spans 14 residues. This CDR3 is CASSLTGMTVRQYF. The CDR3 nucleotides read TGTGCCAGCAGCCTCACGGGAATGACAGTGAGGCAGTATTTT.

This clone came up a few times. The rearrangement joins TRBV15 to TRBJ1-2; TRBD1 matches at 8 bases. Germline V CDR1 and CDR2: LNHNV, YYDKDF (reference sequence). J gave up 7 bases and V 5 bases, and 18 bases lay outside the gene matches. The CDR3 consists of 17 residues. CDR3 protein: CATSRGQGKDDISGYTF. CDR3 DNA: TGTGCCACCAGCCGAGGACAGGGCAAGGATGATATTTCTGGCTACACCTTC.

This clone appeared a single time. This chain joins TRBV19 and TRBJ1-2; 8 nucleotides agree with TRBD1. The CDR3 length is 13 residues. V lost 5 bases and J lost 7; bases outside the gene matches: 6. Germline V gene lookup returns CDR1 LNHDA and CDR2 SQIVND (reference sequence). The CDR3 region is CASSLDRVSGYTF. CDR3 in DNA: TGTGCCAGTAGTCTGGACAGGGTATCTGGCTACACCTTC.

This chain uses TRBV7-9 with TRBJ2-2; D may be TRBD1 (6 bases). The CDR3 contains 14 residues. The V end lost 0 bases, the J end lost 8 bases, and 10 bases lay between the germline ends. Germline lookup yields CDR1 SEHNR and CDR2 FQNEAQ (reference sequence). CDR3 DNA: TGTGCCAGCAGCTTAGCGACAGGATCTGGGGAGCTGTTTTTT. It encodes CASSLATGSGELFF.

The chain couples TRBV2 to TRBJ2-7; 11 nucleotides match TRBD2. The V segment lost 7 bases and the J segment 6 bases; nucleotides outside the gene matches: 8. The CDR3 totals 14 residues. The germline CDR1 and CDR2 sequences are SNHLY and FYNNEI. CDR3 loop: CASKSASGGSEQYF. The CDR3, as DNA: TGTGCCAGCAAGTCGGCTAGCGGGGGGTCCGAGCAGTACTTC. The whole variable domain, filled in from reference TRBV2 and TRBJ2-7, reads EPEVTQTPSHQVTQMGQEVILRCVPISNHLYFYWYRQILGQKVEFLVSFYNNEISEKSEIFDDQFSVERPDGSNFTLKIRSTKLEDSAMYFCASKSASGGSEQYFGPGTRLTVT.

The V call is TRBV4-2, the J call TRBJ2-2; 10 positions agree with TRBD2. The CDR3 contains 16 residues. The germline V gene encodes CDR1 LGHNA and CDR2 YNFKEQ. V trimming: 4 bases; J trimming: 1 base; junction bases outside the gene matches: 3. CDR3 residues: CASSLSGGQNTGELFF. Here the CDR3 DNA reads TGTGCCAGCAGCCTTAGCGGGGGGCAGAACACCGGGGAGCTGTTTTTT.

The chain recombines TRBV7-2 with TRBJ1-2; a weak D match, TRBD1 (6 bases). V dropped 6 bases and J dropped 6 bases, with 14 bases sitting between them. The germline CDR1 and CDR2 sequences are SGHTA and FQGNSA. The CDR3 loop spans 13 amino acids. Written as DNA, the CDR3 is TGTGCCAGCAGTTACGGACAGAACGATGGCTACACCTTC. Its translation: CASSYGQNDGYTF.

This chain uses TRBV5-1 with TRBJ2-7; D remains unclear. The CDR3 is 16 residues long. V gave up 1 base and J gave up 2 bases, with 16 bases separating them. Germline V CDR1 and CDR2: SGHRS, YFSETQ. This chain's CDR3 is CASSLSPLGVTYEQYF. The CDR3 nucleotides read TGCGCCAGCAGCTTGTCTCCGCTTGGGGTTACCTACGAGCAGTACTTC.

The CDR3 DNA follows: TGTGCCAGCAGCTTTTACAGGAACTATGGCTACACCTTC. This encodes CASSFYRNYGYTF. The rearrangement uses TRBV7-2 and TRBJ1-2; D might be TRBD1 (5 bases). Germline lookup yields CDR1 SGHTA and CDR2 FQGNSA. The CDR3 totals 13 residues. V gave up 3 bases and J gave up 2 bases, with 7 bases separating them.

This chain uses TRBV29-1 with TRBJ2-5; tentative D call: TRBD1 (5 bases). CDR3 size: 13 residues. Germline CDR1 reads SQVTM; CDR2 reads ANQGSEA. V was pared by 7 bases and J by 0 bases, with 12 bases between. The CDR3 reads CSALPGNQETQYF. Here the CDR3 DNA reads TGCAGCGCCTTACCAGGGAACCAAGAGACCCAGTACTTC. The whole variable domain, remainder taken from reference TRBV29-1 and TRBJ2-5, is SAVISQKPSRDICQRGTSLTIQCQVDSQVTMMFWYRQQPGQSLTLIATANQGSEATYESGFVIDKFPISRPNLTFSTLTVSNMSPEDSSIYLCSALPGNQETQYFGPGTRLLVL.

The chain links TRBV9 to TRBJ1-3; TRBD1 might be the D (5 bases). Germline-derived CDR1 and CDR2 are SGDLS and YYNGEE. V lost 2 bases and J lost 2, with 8 bases in between. This CDR3 has 14 amino acids. The CDR3 loop is CASSVEGAGNTIYF. The DNA of the CDR3 is TGTGCCAGCAGCGTCGAAGGGGCTGGAAACACCATATATTTT.

This chain uses TRBV7-9 with TRBJ2-1; D unclear. Trimming took 4 bases from V and 9 from J, leaving 13 bases between them. The CDR3 contains 13 residues. Looked up from germline, CDR1 is SEHNR and CDR2 is FQNEAQ (reference sequence). The CDR3 coding sequence is TGTGCCAGCAGCTCATGGCTCGGCGGTGAGCAGTTCTTC. Translating it yields CASSSWLGGEQFF. Combining the CDR3 with reference TRBV7-9 and TRBJ2-1 gives the whole variable domain DTGVSQNPRHKITKRGQNVTFRCDPISEHNRLYWYRQTLGQGPEFLTYFQNEAQLEKSRLLSDRFSAERPKGSFSTLEIQRTEQGDSAMYLCASSSWLGGEQFFGPGTRLTVL.

This clone occurred a few times. The CDR3, as DNA: TGTGCCAGCAGTAAAAAGACAGGGGTAGTGAGGCCCCAGCATTTT. Amino acid sequence: CASSKKTGVVRPQHF. The V gene is TRBV28, the J gene TRBJ1-5, with 8 bases fitting TRBD1. Trimming removed 5 bases from V and 9 bases from J; junction bases left unmatched: 12. This CDR3 has 15 amino acids. The germline V gene has CDR1 MDHEN and CDR2 SYDVKM.

The chain couples TRBV4-3 to TRBJ1-2; unclear D gene. Germline V gene data show CDR1 as LGHNA and CDR2 as YSLEER. This CDR3 is built from 15 residues. V gave up 0 bases and J gave up 8 bases, with 16 bases separating them. CDR3 sequence: CASSQDPDLPTGYTF. CDR3 sequence (DNA): TGCGCCAGCAGCCAAGACCCGGACCTACCGACGGGCTACACCTTC.

This clone was observed once. The chain joins TRBV6-5 to TRBJ1-1, with D possibly TRBD1 on 5 matching bases. Trimming removed 6 bases from V and 3 bases from J, with 14 bases in between. The CDR3 covers 14 residues. The germline CDR1 and CDR2 sequences are MNHEY and SVGAGI. The CDR3 DNA sequence: TGTGCCAGCAGGCGCACGGGGCCGCACACTGAAGCTTTCTTT. This encodes CASRRTGPHTEAFF.

The genes are TRBV7-2 and TRBJ1-1; D may be TRBD1 (5 bases). Germline lookup yields CDR1 SGHTA and CDR2 FQGNSA. The CDR3 spans 13 residues. Between the trimmed V and J ends, which lost 3 bases and 5 bases, there was a span of 10 bases. The CDR3 is CASSFPGQTEAFF. In DNA form, the CDR3 reads TGTGCCAGCAGCTTCCCAGGGCAAACTGAAGCTTTCTTT.

This clone appeared many times. The rearrangement joins TRBV10-3 to TRBJ2-5, with 8 bases lining up with TRBD1. V shed 2 bases, J shed 5 bases, and the junction held 7 bases outside the gene matches. The germline CDR1 and CDR2 sequences are ENHRY and SYGVKD. The CDR3 has 15 amino acids. The CDR3 DNA sequence: TGTGCCATCAGTGAGGCGGACAGGGCCGGGGAGACCCAGTACTTC. Translating it yields CAISEADRAGETQYF.

The chain combines TRBV2 with TRBJ1-1; D remains ambiguous. Trimming took off 4 bases at V and 1 base at J, with 7 bases between the two ends. The length of the CDR3 is 13 residues. CDR1 and CDR2 from the germline V gene are SNHLY and FYNNEI. The CDR3 reads CASSAARNTEAFF. The DNA for the CDR3 is TGTGCCAGCAGTGCGGCGAGGAACACTGAAGCTTTCTTT.

V is TRBV9 and J is TRBJ2-1; 11 nucleotides agree with TRBD1. J lost 6 bases, V lost 0 bases, and 8 bases had no gene match. The germline V gene has CDR1 SGDLS and CDR2 YYNGEE. The CDR3 contains 17 residues. The CDR3 here is CASSVATGTGGGNEQFF. CDR3 DNA sequence: TGTGCCAGCAGCGTAGCAACGGGGACAGGGGGTGGCAATGAGCAGTTCTTC.

The CDR3 DNA follows: TGTGCCAGCAGTGAAGTGGTAGGGTTGGAGACCCAGTACTTC. As protein: CASSEVVGLETQYF. The chain uses TRBV2 and TRBJ2-5; no clear D gene. The CDR3 is 14 residues long. Between the trimmed V and J ends, which lost 1 base and 5 bases, there was a span of 11 bases. The germline V gene encodes CDR1 SNHLY and CDR2 FYNNEI.

The rearrangement links TRBV6-1 to TRBJ1-5, with D uncertain. CDR3 length: 13 amino acids. CDR1 and CDR2 (germline): MNHNS, SASEGT. The V end was cut by 2 bases, the J end by 0 bases, with 2 bases between. The CDR3 nucleotides are TGTGCCAGCAGTGAACATAGCAATCAGCCCCAGCATTTT. Encoded protein: CASSEHSNQPQHF.